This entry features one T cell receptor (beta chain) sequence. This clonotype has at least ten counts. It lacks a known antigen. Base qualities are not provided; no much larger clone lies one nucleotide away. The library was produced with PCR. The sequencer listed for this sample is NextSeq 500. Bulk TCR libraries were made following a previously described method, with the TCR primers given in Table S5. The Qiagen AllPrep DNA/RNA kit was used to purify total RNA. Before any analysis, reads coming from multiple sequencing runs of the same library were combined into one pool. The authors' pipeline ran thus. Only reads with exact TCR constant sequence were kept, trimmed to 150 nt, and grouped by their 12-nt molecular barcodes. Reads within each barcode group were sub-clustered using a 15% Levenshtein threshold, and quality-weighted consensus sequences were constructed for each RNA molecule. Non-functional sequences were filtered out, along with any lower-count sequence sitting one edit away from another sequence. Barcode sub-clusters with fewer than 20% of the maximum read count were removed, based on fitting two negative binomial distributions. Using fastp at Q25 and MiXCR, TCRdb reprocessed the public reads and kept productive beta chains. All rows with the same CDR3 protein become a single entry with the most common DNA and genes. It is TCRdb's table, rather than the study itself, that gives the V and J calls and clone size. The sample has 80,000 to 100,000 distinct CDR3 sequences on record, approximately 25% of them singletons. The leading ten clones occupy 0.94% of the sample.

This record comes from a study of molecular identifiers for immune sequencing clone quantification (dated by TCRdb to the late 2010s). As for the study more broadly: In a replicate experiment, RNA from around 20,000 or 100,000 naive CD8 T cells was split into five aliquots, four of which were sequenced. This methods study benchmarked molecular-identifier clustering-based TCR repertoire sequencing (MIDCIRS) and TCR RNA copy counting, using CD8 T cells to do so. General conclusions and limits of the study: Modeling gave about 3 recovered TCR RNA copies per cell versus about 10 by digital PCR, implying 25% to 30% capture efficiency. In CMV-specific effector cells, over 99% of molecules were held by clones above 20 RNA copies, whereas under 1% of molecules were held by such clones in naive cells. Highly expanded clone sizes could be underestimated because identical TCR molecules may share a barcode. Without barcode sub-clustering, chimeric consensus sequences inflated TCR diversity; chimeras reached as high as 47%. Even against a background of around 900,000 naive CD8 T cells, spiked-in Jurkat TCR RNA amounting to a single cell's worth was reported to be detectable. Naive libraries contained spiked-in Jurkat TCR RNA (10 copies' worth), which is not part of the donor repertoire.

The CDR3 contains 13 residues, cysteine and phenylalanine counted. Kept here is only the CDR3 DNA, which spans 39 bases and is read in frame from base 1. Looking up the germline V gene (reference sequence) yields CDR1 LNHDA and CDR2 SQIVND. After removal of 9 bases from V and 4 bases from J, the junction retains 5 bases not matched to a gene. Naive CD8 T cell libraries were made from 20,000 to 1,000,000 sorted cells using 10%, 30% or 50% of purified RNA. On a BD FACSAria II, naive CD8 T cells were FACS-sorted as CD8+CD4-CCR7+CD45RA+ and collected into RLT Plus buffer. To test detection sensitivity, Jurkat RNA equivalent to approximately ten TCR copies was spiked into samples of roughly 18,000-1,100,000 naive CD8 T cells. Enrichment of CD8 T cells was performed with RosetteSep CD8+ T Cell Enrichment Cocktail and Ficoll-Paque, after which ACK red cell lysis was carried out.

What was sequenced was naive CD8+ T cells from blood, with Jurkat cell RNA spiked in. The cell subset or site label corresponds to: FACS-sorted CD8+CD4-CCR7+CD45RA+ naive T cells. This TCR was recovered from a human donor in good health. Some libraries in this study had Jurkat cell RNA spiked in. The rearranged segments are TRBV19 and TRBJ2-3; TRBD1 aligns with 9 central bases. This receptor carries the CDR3 CASGQGSADTQYF. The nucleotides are TGTGCCAGCGGACAGGGGAGCGCAGATACGCAGTATTTT.